The 27 T cell receptor beta chains in this list originate from one sample, sequenced in a study of regulatory T cells in long-lasting Graves disease. Stated time point: newly diagnosed GD, antithyroid drugs for less than 3 months. Construction of the TCR library relied on RNA isolated from PBMCs. Arm-PCR of CDR3 regions with iRepertoire HTBI primers generated TCR beta libraries. TCRdb reprocessed the multiplex PCR reads with MiXCR, giving one entry per CDR3 protein. The sample has 540,000 or so distinct CDR3 sequences; roughly 13% are singletons. This same sample was also part of a study on T cells in Graves' hyperthyroidism and ophthalmopathy.

The material sequenced was peripheral blood mononuclear cells (PBMCs), taken at new diagnosis, from a patient treated with antithyroid drugs. The source is a man aged 25-40 years with Graves disease.

V and J are TRBV5-1 and TRBJ2-3; 7 bases are a match to TRBD1. This CDR3 comprises 15 residues. Germline V gene sequence: CDR1 SGHRS, CDR2 YFSETQ. After removal of 4 bases from V and 4 bases from J, the junction contained 9 bases not matched to a gene. The CDR3 sequence: CASSPEGARADTQYF. The CDR3, as DNA: TGCGCCAGCAGCCCCGAGGGGGCGCGTGCAGATACGCAGTATTTT.

This clonotype was observed a handful of times. The rearrangement links TRBV25-1 to TRBJ1-3; 7 nucleotides align to TRBD1. This CDR3 region has 15 residues. The V and J ends lost 5 bases and 0 bases, in that order; junction bases with no gene match: 4. The germline V gene has CDR1 MGHDK and CDR2 SYGVNS. The chain's CDR3 is CASSLQGLSGNTIYF. CDR3 bases: TGTGCCAGCAGTTTACAGGGGCTCTCTGGAAACACCATATATTTT.

The gene calls are TRBV2 and TRBJ2-3; 9 bases align to TRBD2. This CDR3 is built from 12 residues. From germline, CDR1 is SNHLY and CDR2 FYNNEI. J was trimmed by 3 bases and V by 11 bases; bases with no gene match: 3. The DNA of the CDR3 is TGTGCCGGCGGGAGGGCGACAGATACGCAGTATTTT. Translated, it gives CAGGRATDTQYF.

J is TRBJ2-2 and V is TRBV9, with 8 bases fitting TRBD2. This CDR3 is built from 16 residues. Germline CDR1 SGDLS, CDR2 YYNGEE. Trimming removed 0 bases from V and 3 bases from J; junction bases left unmatched: 4. The CDR3 spells CASSVDGRAYTGELFF. As DNA, the CDR3 is TGTGCCAGCAGCGTAGACGGGAGGGCTTACACCGGGGAGCTGTTTTTT.

This clonotype showed up many times. This chain links TRBV11-2 with TRBJ2-2; D gene unclear. This CDR3 is 15 amino acids long. Germline CDR1 reads SGHAT; CDR2 reads FQNNGV. The V and J ends lost 1 base and 6 bases respectively, with 12 bases between them. This chain's CDR3 is CASSLGSFGPGELFF. DNA for the CDR3: TGTGCCAGCAGCTTAGGTTCCTTTGGGCCCGGGGAGCTGTTTTTT.

The rearrangement joins TRBV6-1 to TRBJ2-1; 7 bases are a match to TRBD2. The J segment lost 9 bases and the V segment lost 6 bases, leaving 8 bases of the junction unmatched. The V gene's germline CDR1 is MNHNS and CDR2 SASEGT. The CDR3 spans 13 residues. CDR3 loop: CASRLARNGEQFF. CDR3 nucleotides: TGTGCCAGCAGACTAGCGCGGAACGGTGAGCAGTTCTTC.

This clonotype was picked up many times. The V call is TRBV27, the J call TRBJ1-5; TRBD1 might be the D (6 bases). The CDR3 runs to 14 residues. Germline CDR1 is MNHEY and CDR2 is SMNVEV (reference sequence). The germline V and J ends were trimmed by 3 bases and 9 bases, with 15 bases remaining between them. CDR3 region: CASSLTGGAGPQHF. Here the CDR3 DNA reads TGTGCCAGCAGTTTGACAGGAGGAGCGGGGCCCCAGCATTTT.

In nucleotides, the CDR3 is TGTGCCAGCAGCCAAGATCCGACAGGGGAAGAGACCCAGTACTTC. This encodes CASSQDPTGEETQYF. The V and J genes are TRBV14 and TRBJ2-5; 8 nucleotides match TRBD1. Germline CDR1 is SGHDN and CDR2 is FVKESK. This CDR3 contains 15 residues. V trimming: 0 bases; J trimming: 3 bases; junction bases outside the gene matches: 3.

V is TRBV3-1 and J is TRBJ2-7, with 7 bases matching TRBD2. CDR3 length: 15 residues. J was trimmed by 6 bases and V by 4 bases; bases with no gene match: 12. Germline V CDR1 and CDR2: LGHDT, YNNKEL (reference sequence). This CDR3 is CASSLAGTKTREQYF. In DNA form, the CDR3 reads TGTGCCAGCAGCCTGGCCGGGACTAAAACCCGCGAGCAGTACTTC.

This clonotype was recorded a few times. The chain uses TRBV20-1 and TRBJ2-1; 8 bases line up with TRBD2. The V and J ends lost 5 bases and 8 bases, in that order; junction bases with no gene match: 11. Germline loops: CDR1 DFQATT, CDR2 SNEGSKA (reference sequence). This CDR3 spans 14 amino acids. The DNA for the CDR3 is TGCAGTGCTCCGCGTGCGGGAGGTACCGATGAGCAGTTCTTC. Residues: CSAPRAGGTDEQFF.

The chain links TRBV12-3 or TRBV12-4 to TRBJ1-3; tentative D call: TRBD1 (5 bases). The V and J ends lost 6 bases and 4 bases respectively, with 10 bases between them. The CDR3 sequence is 13 residues long. CDR3 amino acids: CASSPGHGNTIYF. As DNA, the CDR3 is TGTGCCAGCAGCCCAGGACACGGAAACACCATATATTTT.

This clonotype was counted between two and nine times. V gene TRBV12-3 or TRBV12-4 combines with J gene TRBJ2-2, with D possibly matching TRBD2 (5 bases). This CDR3 comprises 16 residues. V was clipped by 3 bases and J by 0 bases, with 11 bases between them. This CDR3 reads CASSFPGKANTGELFF. CDR3 coding DNA: TGTGCCAGCAGTTTTCCCGGGAAAGCGAACACCGGGGAGCTGTTTTTT.

This clonotype was counted many times. The chain couples TRBV6-1 to TRBJ2-7; TRBD2 matches 8 bases. The V gene end was trimmed by 4 bases and the J gene end by 5 bases; junction bases not matched to a gene: 7. The V gene's germline CDR1 is MNHNS and CDR2 SASEGT. CDR3 length equals 14 residues. The CDR3 DNA is TGTGCCAGCAGTGTCCGGGAGGGCAGAAACGAGCAGTACTTC. It is translated as CASSVREGRNEQYF.

This clonotype was recorded many times. This chain's CDR3 is CAWRPLEVTEAFF. The DNA for the CDR3 is TGTGCCTGGAGACCCCTTGAGGTCACTGAAGCTTTCTTT. The chain joins TRBV30 to TRBJ1-1; D is uncertain. In germline, CDR1 is GTSNPN, CDR2 SVGIG (reference sequence). The V end was cut by 3 bases, the J end by 4 bases, with 12 bases between. The CDR3 totals 13 residues.

This clonotype appeared many times. The V and J genes are TRBV29-1 and TRBJ2-3; the match to TRBD2 covers 7 bases. The ends lost 3 bases at V and 2 bases at J; junction bases unmatched: 11. The CDR3 covers 16 residues. In germline, CDR1 is SQVTM, CDR2 ANQGSEA. CDR3 sequence reads: CSVDWEGRRNTDTQYF. CDR3 sequence (DNA): TGCAGCGTTGACTGGGAGGGCCGGAGAAACACAGATACGCAGTATTTT.

This clonotype was seen at least ten times. The chain recombines TRBV5-1 with TRBJ2-3; possibly TRBD1 or TRBD2 for D (5 bases each). The CDR3 totals 15 residues. Germline V gives CDR1 SGHRS, CDR2 YFSETQ. With 0 bases removed from V and 1 base from J, the gap between germline ends came to 9 bases. DNA of the CDR3: TGCGCCAGCAGCTTGGTTCTGGGGGGCACAGATACGCAGTATTTT. It encodes CASSLVLGGTDTQYF.

The table lists this clonotype with a few counts. V usage is TRBV6-6 and J usage is TRBJ2-5, with D unclear. The CDR3 covers 15 residues. Germline CDR1 and CDR2: MNHNY and SVGAGI (reference sequence). Trimming cost V 0 bases and J 2 bases, with 10 bases left between them. CDR3 in amino acids: CASSYSSGSQETQYF. The CDR3, as DNA: TGTGCCAGCAGTTACTCGTCGGGTTCTCAAGAGACCCAGTACTTC.

At least ten counts were recorded for this clonotype. The junction differs from germline at one of its ends, possibly a read error. The rearrangement uses TRBV5-1 and TRBJ1-5; D ambiguous. CDR1 and CDR2 (germline): SGHRS, YFSETQ. This CDR3 contains 13 residues. The CDR3 DNA follows: TGTGCCAGCAGCCGTGATAGCAATCAGCCCCAGCATTTT. It encodes CASSRDSNQPQHF.

This clonotype was detected a few times. The J gene is TRBJ2-1, the V gene TRBV9; 13 bases match TRBD2. This CDR3 has 16 residues. The germline CDR1 and CDR2 sequences are SGDLS and YYNGEE. V was clipped by 4 bases and J by 7 bases; unmatched bases: 8. In nucleotides, the CDR3 is TGTGCCAGCAGCTTACGGACTAGCGGGGGTGGAAATGAGCAGTTCTTC. Its translation: CASSLRTSGGGNEQFF.

This clonotype came up many times. The chain is built from TRBV30 and TRBJ1-5; 8 bases fit TRBD1. The CDR3 extends over 16 amino acids. The junction had 15 bases not matched to a gene; V was cut back by 4 bases and J by 7 bases. Germline CDR1 is GTSNPN and CDR2 is SVGIG (reference sequence). CDR3 DNA: TGTGCCTGGACTTCACGGGACAGGAGGTTGGGGCAGCCCCAGCATTTT. It encodes CAWTSRDRRLGQPQHF.

This clonotype was counted many times. The J gene is TRBJ2-1, the V gene TRBV4-1; 10 bases map to TRBD2. The trim removed 0 bases at V and 4 bases at J, leaving 6 bases unmatched. The CDR3 runs to 17 residues. CDR1 is MGHRA, CDR2 YSYEKL, per germline. CDR3 region: CASSQDLTSGTYNEQFF. DNA for the CDR3: TGCGCCAGCAGCCAAGATCTTACTAGCGGGACGTACAATGAGCAGTTCTTC.

Only a few counts were recorded for this clonotype. The CDR3 spells CASSHSQGQETQYF. CDR3 coding DNA: TGTGCCAGCAGCCACAGCCAGGGACAAGAGACCCAGTACTTC. The V gene is TRBV11-2, the J gene TRBJ2-5; D possibly corresponds to TRBD1 (5 bases). CDR1 is SGHAT, CDR2 FQNNGV, per germline. The V end lost 5 bases, the J end lost 2 bases, and 12 bases lay between the germline ends. This CDR3 has 14 residues.

This clonotype was recorded at least ten times. The chain carries TRBV27 and TRBJ2-3; 7 bases fit TRBD1. V lost 5 bases, J lost 10 bases, and 9 bases stayed unmatched. CDR1 is MNHEY and CDR2 is SMNVEV in the germline V gene (reference sequence). The CDR3 runs to 13 residues. The CDR3 protein is CASSLTQGVAQYF. The CDR3 DNA reads as TGTGCCAGCAGTCTCACCCAGGGGGTCGCGCAGTATTTT.

The genes are TRBV14 and TRBJ2-1; TRBD1 agrees at 8 bases. V lost 3 bases, J lost 8 bases, and 9 bases stayed unmatched. This CDR3 is 15 amino acids long. CDR1 and CDR2 (germline): SGHDN, FVKESK. The CDR3 here is CASSQGDRRIDEQFF. The DNA for the CDR3 is TGTGCCAGCAGCCAGGGGGACAGGAGGATAGATGAGCAGTTCTTC.

This clonotype was recorded many times. V usage is TRBV3-1 and J usage is TRBJ2-7; the match to TRBD2 covers 7 bases. With V trimmed by 4 bases and J by 3 bases, 9 bases remained unmatched. The V gene's germline CDR1 is LGHDT and CDR2 YNNKEL (reference sequence). The CDR3 is made up of 15 amino acids. CDR3: CASSPWDYPLYEQYF. CDR3 sequence (DNA): TGTGCCAGCAGCCCTTGGGACTATCCCCTCTACGAGCAGTACTTC.

This clonotype was counted many times. This chain uses TRBV20-1 with TRBJ1-6, with a possible D match to TRBD1 (5 bases). Trimming shortened V by 4 bases and J by 7 bases, and 11 bases separated the two germline ends. Germline V gene data show CDR1 as DFQATT and CDR2 as SNEGSKA (reference sequence). CDR3 length equals 13 residues. DNA of the CDR3: TGCAGTGCTACCGACAGCCTCAATTCACCCCTCCACTTT. Translated: CSATDSLNSPLHF.

As to this clonotype: This clone may be a read error of a much larger clone one base away. This chain connects TRBV10-3 to TRBJ2-2; 8 bases are a match to TRBD1. Germline CDR1 ENHRY, CDR2 SYGVKD. This CDR3 contains 15 residues. V dropped 5 bases and J dropped 1; count of bases not matched to a gene: 3. CDR3 DNA: TGTGCCATCAGTCAACAGGGGGAGAACACCGGGGAGCTGTTTTTT. Protein: CAISQQGENTGELFF.